These 14 T cell receptor beta chains share one sample of origin, sequenced in a study of cytomegalovirus exposure and HLA in healthy donors (dated by TCRdb to between 2016 and 2019). The receptor library was made with the immunoSEQ multiplex PCR assay. For the multiplex PCR, a mixture combining 60 forward primers for TCR Vbeta segments and 13 reverse primers for TCR Jbeta segments was used. TCRdb mirrors the immuneACCESS table, restricted to in-frame sequences. Some clones are absent from its copies; in checked studies, under half trace to an unresolved V gene, and the reason for the others is unknown. The sample data list over 150,000 clones, and roughly 80% of these were observed just once. Of the sample, about 1.3% falls within the top ten clones. Sequenced input: PBMCs. Receptors originate from a man aged 18 to 30 in good health and CMV-seronegative.

The V call is TRBV19, the J call TRBJ1-1; maybe TRBD1 (6 bases). Trimming pared 6 bases from V and 3 bases from J, leaving 17 bases between. This CDR3 spans 15 amino acids. CDR1 is LNHDA, CDR2 SQIVND, per germline (reference sequence). This CDR3 is CASRSGQSHHTEAFF. The DNA of the CDR3 is TGTGCCAGTAGAAGCGGACAGAGTCACCACACTGAAGCTTTCTTT.

This chain uses TRBV18 with TRBJ2-7; 8 positions agree with TRBD2. Losses at the gene ends were 6 bases for V and 0 bases for J; bases not matched to a gene: 4. The CDR3 loop spans 14 amino acids. The V gene's germline CDR1 is KGHSH and CDR2 LQKENI. Written as DNA, the CDR3 is TGTGCCAGCTCCCCCGGGGGGGACTCCTACGAGCAGTACTTC. Translation gives CASSPGGDSYEQYF.

The V call is TRBV4-3, the J call TRBJ2-1; 9 nucleotides line up with TRBD2. With 0 bases clipped from V and 7 bases from J, the junction kept 13 bases outside the gene matches. The CDR3 sequence is 18 residues long. The germline V gene encodes CDR1 LGHNA and CDR2 YSLEER. CDR3 bases: TGCGCCAGCAGCCAAGATCGGTCTAGCGGGGCTAAGGGGAATGAGCAGTTCTTC. Amino acids: CASSQDRSSGAKGNEQFF.

The chain employs TRBV7-9 and TRBJ2-7; the D is unclear. Trimming removed 5 bases from V and 8 bases from J, with 16 bases in between. This CDR3 has 13 amino acids. Germline CDR1 reads SEHNR; CDR2 reads FQNEAQ (reference sequence). CDR3 nucleotide sequence: TGTGCCAGCAGCCAGTCAGTGTCTCAACAGCAGTACTTC. Translation: CASSQSVSQQQYF.

This chain connects TRBV19 to TRBJ1-1, with 7 positions matching TRBD1. Trimming cost V 5 bases and J 0 bases; bases outside gene matches: 3. This CDR3 is built from 14 residues. Per germline, CDR1 LNHDA and CDR2 SQIVND (reference sequence). CDR3 nucleotide sequence: TGTGCCAGTAGTCCGGGACAGTTGAACACTGAAGCTTTCTTT. Protein product: CASSPGQLNTEAFF.

This clone was counted only a few times. This rearrangement joins TRBV4-1 to TRBJ1-1; D is perhaps TRBD1 (5 bases). Germline CDR1 MGHRA, CDR2 YSYEKL. This CDR3 is 16 amino acids long. V was shortened by 1 base and J by 4 bases, with 16 bases between the two germline ends. CDR3 sequence (DNA): TGCGCCAGCAGCCAAGCCAGACCCAGGGATGGCACTGAAGCTTTCTTT. The encoded protein is CASSQARPRDGTEAFF.

The chain uses TRBV10-1 and TRBJ2-2; possibly TRBD1 for D (5 bases). Germline-derived CDR1 and CDR2 are WNHNN and SYGVQD (reference sequence). Trimming shortened V by 1 base and J by 1 base, and 10 bases separated the two germline ends. The CDR3 contains 16 residues. CDR3 region: CASSEWAGRNTGELFF. CDR3 nucleotide sequence: TGCGCCAGCAGTGAGTGGGCAGGGCGGAACACCGGGGAGCTGTTTTTT.

This clone was counted a single time. The chain couples TRBV7-2 to TRBJ2-1; 7 nucleotides agree with TRBD1. CDR1 and CDR2 (germline): SGHTA, FQGNSA. V shed 8 bases, J shed 4 bases, and the junction held 14 bases outside the gene matches. CDR3 length: 16 amino acids. In DNA form, the CDR3 reads TGTGCCAGCCTGTATTCGGGACAGTCAATTTACAATGAGCAGTTCTTC. Residues: CASLYSGQSIYNEQFF.

The chain links TRBV27 to TRBJ2-3, with 8 bases lining up with TRBD1. Germline V CDR1 and CDR2: MNHEY, SMNVEV (reference sequence). The CDR3 is 16 residues long. With 5 bases clipped from V and 2 bases from J, the junction kept 9 bases outside the gene matches. Written as DNA, the CDR3 is TGTGCCAGCAGTCCCTTTCAGGGGGCCCCCACAGATACGCAGTATTTT. It codes for CASSPFQGAPTDTQYF.

V and J are TRBV9 and TRBJ2-7; weak D call: TRBD2 (5 bases). Germline V gene data show CDR1 as SGDLS and CDR2 as YYNGEE. Trimming took off 4 bases at V and 6 bases at J, with 14 bases between the two ends. The CDR3 runs to 13 residues. The CDR3 spells CASSSPPEVEQYF. Here the CDR3 DNA reads TGTGCCAGCAGCTCCCCCCCGGAGGTCGAGCAGTACTTC.

This clone came up once. The V gene is TRBV5-5, the J gene TRBJ2-3; no definite D call. With 4 bases removed from V and 4 bases from J, the gap between germline ends came to 13 bases. This CDR3 is built from 14 residues. In germline, CDR1 is SGHKS, CDR2 YYEKEE (reference sequence). CDR3 DNA sequence: TGTGCCAGCAGCACTGGGCCCGGTGCAGATACGCAGTATTTT. Its protein product is CASSTGPGADTQYF.

This clone occurred once. The junction and the germline gene differ at one end; a read error may be behind it. The same CDR3 also results from other DNA sequences found in this sample. The CDR3 sequence is CASSYQGAGTDTQYF. In DNA form, the CDR3 reads TGTGCTAGCAGTTACCAGGGGGCAGGCACAGATACGCAGTATTTT. The gene calls are TRBV2 and TRBJ2-3; 8 bases are a match to TRBD1. There are 15 residues in the CDR3. Germline V gene lookup returns CDR1 SNHLY and CDR2 FYNNEI.

The J gene is TRBJ2-7, the V gene TRBV2; TRBD2 is a possible D gene (5 bases). The CDR3 loop spans 12 amino acids. Per the germline V gene, CDR1 is SNHLY and CDR2 is FYNNEI. Trimming removed 8 bases from V and 9 bases from J, with 17 bases in between. The CDR3, as DNA: TGTGCCAGCTCCGGCGACATGGCGGGGCAGTACTTC. This gives the protein CASSGDMAGQYF.

The chain has TRBV18 and TRBJ2-7, with a weak D call TRBD1 (6 bases). Germline V gives CDR1 KGHSH, CDR2 LQKENI. This CDR3 is built from 13 residues. Trimming took 1 base from V and 6 from J, leaving 10 bases between them. The CDR3 loop is CASSPLTGFEQYF. The CDR3 coding sequence is TGTGCCAGCTCACCACTGACAGGTTTCGAGCAGTACTTC.